These T cell receptor beta chains were read from a single sample in a study of blood T cells in healthy people across ages. TCRdb reanalysed the 5' RACE reads using MiXCR and keeps one entry per CDR3 protein. This table has about 1,800,000 distinct CDR3 sequences, 28% appearing once. Source material: blood. The source is a woman in her 30s in good health. Both conserved end residues are part of each CDR3. D genes are given only for firm matches. Where a row states a size, it is once, few, many or the class of an expanded clone; other rows omit it.

size	D	V	J	CDR3	DNA
NA	TRBD2	TRBV20-1	TRBJ2-5	CSARDGGYDGTQYF	TGCAGTGCTAGGGACGGGGGGTACGATGGGACCCAGTACTTC
few	NA	TRBV12-3/TRBV12-4	TRBJ2-7	CASSYQTGLEQYF	TGTGCCAGCAGTTACCAGACGGGACTCGAGCAGTACTTC
many	TRBD1	TRBV29-1	TRBJ2-1	CSVDTGALYNEQFF	TGCAGCGTAGACACAGGGGCTCTGTACAATGAGCAGTTCTTC
NA	NA	TRBV10-3	TRBJ2-3	CAICRGAADTQYF	TGTGCCATCTGTCGGGGGGCGGCAGATACGCAGTATTTT
many	TRBD1	TRBV5-6	TRBJ2-7	CASSSWDRRTYEQYF	TGTGCCAGCAGCTCCTGGGACAGACGTACCTACGAGCAGTACTTC
few	NA	TRBV20-1	TRBJ2-3	CSATATASTDTQYF	TGCAGTGCAACCGCGACAGCCAGCACAGATACGCAGTATTTT
NA	TRBD1	TRBV6-1	TRBJ1-5	CASSSYYRATGRYNNQPQHF	TGTGCCAGCAGCTCCTACTATAGAGCGACAGGGCGGTACAACAATCAGCCCCAGCATTTT
NA	NA	TRBV11-2	TRBJ2-1	CASSPHSNEQFF	TGTGCCAGCAGCCCGCACAGCAATGAGCAGTTCTTC
NA	TRBD2	TRBV6-5	TRBJ2-1	CASRPRLAGGIRTQFF	TGTGCCAGCAGGCCGAGGTTGGCGGGAGGAATACGGACGCAGTTCTTC
NA	NA	TRBV6-2/TRBV6-3	TRBJ2-5	CASSNTRFYGQYF	TGTGCCAGCAGTAATACTAGATTCTACGGGCAGTACTTC
NA	NA	TRBV13	TRBJ2-3	CASSLGLVGPDTQYF	TGTGCCAGCAGCTTGGGCCTAGTCGGACCAGATACGCAGTATTTT
many	TRBD2	TRBV10-1	TRBJ2-1	CASSESGGLAGNEQFF	TGCGCCAGCAGTGAGTCTGGCGGACTAGCGGGAAACGAGCAGTTCTTC
NA	TRBD2	TRBV11-2	TRBJ2-1	CASRSLAGSSYNEQFF	TGTGCCAGCAGGTCACTAGCGGGGAGCTCCTACAATGAGCAGTTCTTC
NA	NA	TRBV10-3	TRBJ1-6	CAISESGGRDSPLHF	TGTGCCATCAGTGAGTCGGGGGGCCGGGATTCACCCCTCCACTTT
NA	NA	TRBV20-1	TRBJ1-1	CSAPKYLNTEAFF	TGCAGTGCCCCCAAGTACCTGAACACTGAAGCTTTCTTT
few	NA	TRBV6-6	TRBJ1-5	CASSYKGGRQGNQPQHF	TGTGCCAGCAGTTACAAAGGGGGACGGCAGGGAAATCAGCCCCAGCATTTT
few	NA	TRBV28	TRBJ2-2	CASNEWGSHTGELFF	TGTGCCAGCAACGAATGGGGCTCCCACACCGGGGAGCTGTTTTTT
many	NA	TRBV4-1	TRBJ2-6	CASSPDRGAGGINVLTF	TGCGCCAGCAGCCCCGACAGGGGTGCGGGAGGGATCAACGTCCTGACTTTC